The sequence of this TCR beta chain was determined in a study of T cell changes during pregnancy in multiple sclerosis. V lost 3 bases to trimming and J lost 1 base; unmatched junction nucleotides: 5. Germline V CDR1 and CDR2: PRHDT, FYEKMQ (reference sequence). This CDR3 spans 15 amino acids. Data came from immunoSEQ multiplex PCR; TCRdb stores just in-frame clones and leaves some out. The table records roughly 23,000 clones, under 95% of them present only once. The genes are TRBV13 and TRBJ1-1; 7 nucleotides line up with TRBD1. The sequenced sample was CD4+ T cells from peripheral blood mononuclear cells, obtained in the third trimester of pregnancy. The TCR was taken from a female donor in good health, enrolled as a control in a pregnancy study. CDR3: CASSFPRTGNTEAFF. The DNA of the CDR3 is TGTGCCAGCAGCTTTCCCCGGACAGGGAACACTGAAGCTTTCTTT. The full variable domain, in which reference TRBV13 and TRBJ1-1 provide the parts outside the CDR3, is AAGVIQSPRHLIKEKRETATLKCYPIPRHDTVYWYQQGPGQDPQFLISFYEKMQSDKGSIPDRFSAQQFSDYHSELNMSSLELGDSALYFCASSFPRTGNTEAFFGQGTRLTVV.